These 15 T cell receptor beta chains came from one sample sequenced in a study of chemoradiotherapy in HPV16-positive cancers. Profiling relied on immunoSEQ multiplex PCR, and the TCRdb table lists in-frame clones only, not all of them. The profile shows 17,000 or so clones, 90% to 95% of them singletons. The specimen comprised blood, sampled from a patient who underwent chemoradiotherapy. The receptors here all came from a human donor with HPV-associated anogenital cancer.

The rearrangement joins TRBV5-1 to TRBJ2-1; possible D gene TRBD2, 6 bases. Per germline, CDR1 SGHRS and CDR2 YFSETQ. V gave up 1 base and J gave up 0 bases, with 11 bases separating them. This CDR3 comprises 16 residues. The DNA of the CDR3 is TGCGCCAGCAGCTTGTTAGGCGGGACCTCCTACAATGAGCAGTTCTTC. Translated: CASSLLGGTSYNEQFF.

The chain employs TRBV5-1 and TRBJ2-3; D unclear. Trimming stripped 0 bases from V and 1 base from J, with 12 bases between. CDR3 length: 16 amino acids. The germline gives CDR1 SGHRS, CDR2 YFSETQ. The CDR3 sequence is CASSLASERCTDTQYF. CDR3 nucleotides: TGCGCCAGCAGCTTGGCTTCGGAGAGATGCACAGATACGCAGTATTTT. Together with reference TRBV5-1 and TRBJ2-3, the CDR3 gives the full variable domain: KAGVTQTPRYLIKTRGQQVTLSCSPISGHRSVSWYQQTPGQGLQFLFEYFSETQRNKGNFPGRFSGRQFSNSRSEMNVSTLELGDSALYLCASSLASERCTDTQYFGPGTRLTVL.

J is TRBJ2-2 and V is TRBV9; TRBD2 matches at 7 bases. The CDR3 loop spans 17 amino acids. The V gene end was trimmed by 0 bases and the J gene end by 0 bases; junction bases not matched to a gene: 5. The germline V gene encodes CDR1 SGDLS and CDR2 YYNGEE. CDR3 sequence reads: CASSVATAGANTGELFF. CDR3 DNA sequence: TGTGCCAGCAGCGTAGCTACGGCGGGGGCGAACACCGGGGAGCTGTTTTTT.

The chain is built from TRBV4-3 and TRBJ1-2; 8 nucleotides match TRBD1. The junction had 5 bases not matched to a gene; V was cut back by 0 bases and J by 5 bases. Germline loops: CDR1 LGHNA, CDR2 YSLEER. The CDR3 consists of 15 residues. The CDR3 region is CASSQDRTGIYGYTF. The DNA for the CDR3 is TGCGCCAGCAGCCAAGATCGGACAGGGATTTATGGCTACACCTTC.

The chain joins TRBV5-6 to TRBJ2-2; D is undetermined. The CDR3 contains 12 residues. Germline V gene lookup returns CDR1 SGHDT and CDR2 YYEEEE. V gave up 0 bases and J gave up 7 bases, with 4 bases separating them. DNA of the CDR3: TGTGCCAGCAGCTTGGCCTTCGGGGAGCTGTTTTTT. This sequence encodes CASSLAFGELFF.

The rearrangement links TRBV4-1 to TRBJ1-5; D possibly corresponds to TRBD1 (5 bases). This CDR3 is 15 amino acids long. Germline V gene lookup returns CDR1 MGHRA and CDR2 YSYEKL. V was clipped by 1 base and J by 4 bases, with 11 bases between them. CDR3 DNA: TGCGCCAGCAGCCAAGTAGTAGGGGAAAATCAGCCCCAGCATTTT. This codes for CASSQVVGENQPQHF.

The chain joins TRBV23-1 to TRBJ1-1; D unclear. TRBV23-1 is recorded as an ORF, its role being uncertain. CDR3 length equals 12 residues. V dropped 6 bases and J dropped 7 bases, with 12 bases sitting between them. The CDR3 DNA is TGCGCCAGCAGCCTCAGGACTTTTGAAGCTTTCTTT. It translates to CASSLRTFEAFF.

This chain connects TRBV9 to TRBJ2-5; D unclear. CDR3 length equals 14 residues. The ends were cut back, 0 bases at V and 0 bases at J, with 6 bases in the middle. Germline assignment: CDR1 SGDLS and CDR2 YYNGEE. CDR3 protein: CASSVGGNQETQYF. CDR3 DNA sequence: TGTGCCAGCAGCGTAGGCGGAAACCAAGAGACCCAGTACTTC.

This chain joins TRBV5-5 and TRBJ1-3; 7 positions agree with TRBD1. This CDR3 is 14 amino acids long. Germline trimming cut 5 bases from V and 2 bases from J; bases unmatched to any gene: 4. From germline, CDR1 is SGHKS and CDR2 YYEKEE (reference sequence). The CDR3 loop is CASRLTGAGNTIYF. CDR3 bases: TGTGCCAGCAGGCTTACAGGGGCTGGAAACACCATATATTTT.

The chain links TRBV5-6 to TRBJ2-3; D call uncertain. Germline CDR1 reads SGHDT; CDR2 reads YYEEEE. The CDR3 contains 16 residues. V shed 1 base and J shed 0 bases, with 12 bases lying between them. DNA for the CDR3: TGTGCCAGCAGCTTGTACCGTGGGCCTAGCACAGATACGCAGTATTTT. Its translation: CASSLYRGPSTDTQYF.

The chain links TRBV5-6 to TRBJ1-3; tentative D call: TRBD1 (6 bases). V was cut by 0 bases and J by 1 base, with 8 bases left in between. Germline values: CDR1 SGHDT, CDR2 YYEEEE. The CDR3 runs 15 residues. CDR3: CASSLAGVSGNTIYF. DNA of the CDR3: TGTGCCAGCAGCTTGGCAGGGGTTTCTGGAAACACCATATATTTT.

V is TRBV7-9 and J is TRBJ1-4; no definite D call. The germline V and J ends were trimmed by 5 bases and 5 bases, with 18 bases remaining between them. The CDR3 runs to 16 residues. Germline CDR1 SEHNR, CDR2 FQNEAQ (reference sequence). The CDR3 region is CASSPPILDQNEKLFF. CDR3 coding DNA: TGTGCCAGCAGCCCGCCGATTCTGGACCAGAATGAAAAACTGTTTTTT.

This CDR3 reads CASSQKLASETQYF. As DNA, the CDR3 is TGTGCCAGCAGCCAGAAACTAGCATCGGAGACCCAGTACTTC. The J gene is TRBJ2-5, the V gene TRBV4-2; D may be TRBD2 (6 bases). Germline assignment: CDR1 LGHNA and CDR2 YNFKEQ. This CDR3 is built from 14 residues. Trimming took 3 bases from V and 5 from J, leaving 13 bases between them.

The count of this clone is one. The J gene is TRBJ2-1, the V gene TRBV7-8; a weak D match, TRBD1 (6 bases). Germline CDR1 reads SGHVS; CDR2 reads FQNEAQ. Trimming cost V 10 bases and J 3 bases, with 16 bases left between them. CDR3 size: 14 residues. The CDR3 DNA follows: TGTGCCATAAGGACAGAACGTAGCTACAATGAGCAGTTCTTC. Translation: CAIRTERSYNEQFF.

The rearrangement links TRBV9 to TRBJ2-7; TRBD2 agrees at 9 bases. Germline CDR1 is SGDLS and CDR2 is YYNGEE. The trim removed 0 bases at V and 5 bases at J, leaving 6 bases unmatched. This CDR3 is built from 15 residues. CDR3: CASSVVGGGADEQYF. CDR3 sequence (DNA): TGTGCCAGCAGCGTAGTGGGCGGGGGGGCCGACGAGCAGTACTTC.